The 20 T cell receptor beta chains below all came from one sample that was sequenced in a study of T cell changes during pregnancy in multiple sclerosis. The table came from immunoSEQ multiplex PCR; TCRdb's copy has only in-frame clones and leaves some out. The table shows about 49,000 clones, with nearly 90% occurring only once. The sample consisted of peripheral blood, taken after pregnancy. All receptors derive from a female donor in good health, enrolled as a control in a pregnancy study.

V usage is TRBV18 and J usage is TRBJ2-5, with D perhaps matching TRBD1 (5 bases). CDR3 length equals 16 residues. Trimming cost V 2 bases and J 4 bases, with 17 bases left between them. CDR1 and CDR2 (germline): KGHSH, LQKENI. CDR3 region: CASSPRQKVHVETQYF. CDR3 nucleotide sequence: TGTGCCAGCTCACCAAGACAGAAAGTGCATGTAGAGACCCAGTACTTC.

This clone was observed a single time. The chain has TRBV14 and TRBJ1-2; 7 bases are shared with TRBD1. The germline CDR1 and CDR2 sequences are SGHDN and FVKESK. Trimming removed 0 bases from V and 5 bases from J; junction bases left unmatched: 9. CDR3 size: 16 residues. CDR3: CASSQELAGGRYGYTF. The CDR3 DNA follows: TGTGCCAGCAGCCAAGAATTGGCAGGGGGACGGTATGGCTACACCTTC.

The chain uses TRBV5-1 and TRBJ2-1; D is unresolved. CDR1 SGHRS and CDR2 YFSETQ come from the germline V gene. V lost 0 bases and J lost 4, with 14 bases in between. This CDR3 is 16 amino acids long. The CDR3 sequence is CASSLEGGVGYNEQFF. The CDR3 nucleotides are TGCGCCAGCAGCTTGGAAGGCGGAGTAGGATACAATGAGCAGTTCTTC.

The chain joins TRBV9 to TRBJ2-7; tentative D call: TRBD2 (6 bases). Germline values: CDR1 SGDLS, CDR2 YYNGEE. The CDR3 has 15 amino acids. V was shortened by 4 bases and J by 3 bases, with 17 bases between the two germline ends. This CDR3 reads CASSSGTLGRYEQYF. Written as DNA, the CDR3 is TGTGCCAGCAGCTCCGGGACTCTGGGGCGCTACGAGCAGTACTTC.

This rearrangement joins TRBV11-3 to TRBJ2-7, with D perhaps matching TRBD1 (6 bases). V was pared by 1 base and J by 2 bases, with 18 bases between. CDR1 is SGHNT, CDR2 YENEEA, per germline. The CDR3 sequence is 17 residues long. CDR3 region: CASSLAVYRDLTYEQYF. CDR3 coding DNA: TGTGCCAGCAGCTTAGCAGTTTACAGGGACCTAACCTACGAGCAGTACTTC.

The J gene is TRBJ1-2, the V gene TRBV7-6; no firm D call. The V end lost 1 base, the J end lost 5 bases, and 8 bases lay between the germline ends. The CDR3 is 13 amino acids. Germline V lookup: CDR1 SGHVS, CDR2 FNYEAQ. CDR3 coding DNA: TGTGCCAGCAGCTTAGGGGCGGGGTATGGCTACACCTTC. Encoded protein: CASSLGAGYGYTF.

J is TRBJ1-6 and V is TRBV13; 7 bases map to TRBD1. CDR1 PRHDT and CDR2 FYEKMQ come from the germline V gene (reference sequence). V was clipped by 5 bases and J by 13 bases; unmatched bases: 8. The CDR3 contains 13 residues. The CDR3 reads CASSVRQGLPLHF. The CDR3 DNA follows: TGTGCCAGCAGCGTCAGACAGGGTCTGCCCCTCCACTTT.

The rearrangement joins TRBV10-3 to TRBJ1-3; possibly TRBD1 for D (6 bases). The CDR3 length is 13 residues. V lost 7 bases and J 4 bases, leaving 11 bases between the germline ends. The germline CDR1 and CDR2 sequences are ENHRY and SYGVKD. Here the CDR3 reads CAINTGTGNTIYF. CDR3 bases: TGTGCCATCAATACAGGGACCGGAAACACCATATATTTT.

This chain uses TRBV18 with TRBJ2-3, with 12 bases identical to TRBD2. The junction had 8 bases not matched to a gene; V was cut back by 4 bases and J by 3 bases. Germline CDR1 KGHSH, CDR2 LQKENI. The CDR3 has 17 amino acids. In DNA, the CDR3 is TGTGCCAGCTCACGGCGGACTAGCGGGATGGGGACAGATACGCAGTATTTT. Protein: CASSRRTSGMGTDTQYF.

V and J are TRBV5-1 and TRBJ1-2, with D perhaps TRBD1 (5 bases). Trimming removed 4 bases from V and 4 bases from J, with 17 bases in between. This CDR3 comprises 15 residues. Germline lookup yields CDR1 SGHRS and CDR2 YFSETQ. The CDR3 nucleotides are TGCGCCAGCAGCCCTGCCGGGGGGGAATCCTATGGCTACACCTTC. Residues: CASSPAGGESYGYTF.

The V gene is TRBV6-4, the J gene TRBJ2-1; TRBD2 agrees at 9 bases. The V gene end was trimmed by 0 bases and the J gene end by 10 bases; junction bases not matched to a gene: 10. The germline V gene has CDR1 MRHNA and CDR2 SNTAGT. The CDR3 runs to 16 residues. The CDR3 loop reads CASSDSVGGGVEEQFF. The DNA for the CDR3 is TGTGCCAGCAGTGACTCCGTGGGCGGGGGGGTCGAGGAGCAGTTCTTC.

The chain uses TRBV18 and TRBJ1-2; D is perhaps TRBD1 (5 bases). The length of the CDR3 is 16 residues. Germline V gene lookup returns CDR1 KGHSH and CDR2 LQKENI. V was clipped by 2 bases and J by 2 bases, with 15 bases between them. CDR3 coding DNA: TGTGCCAGCTCACCAGCCAACACCCAGGGCAACTATGGCTACACCTTC. Its protein product is CASSPANTQGNYGYTF.

This clone has a handful of counts. The chain has TRBV5-1 and TRBJ1-1, with 8 bases matching TRBD1. The V gene's germline CDR1 is SGHRS and CDR2 YFSETQ. The CDR3 runs to 15 residues. Losses at the gene ends were 0 bases for V and 4 bases for J; bases not matched to a gene: 5. The CDR3 reads CASSLVGQVGTEAFF. As DNA, the CDR3 is TGCGCCAGCAGCTTGGTGGGACAGGTTGGCACTGAAGCTTTCTTT.

V is TRBV11-2 and J is TRBJ2-1; 12 positions agree with TRBD2. After removal of 5 bases from V and 8 bases from J, the junction contained 7 bases not matched to a gene. Germline V gene data show CDR1 as SGHAT and CDR2 as FQNNGV. The CDR3 spans 15 residues. As DNA, the CDR3 is TGTGCCAGCAGCCTCCGACTAGCGGGAGCGGATGAGCAGTTCTTC. Amino acid sequence: CASSLRLAGADEQFF.

CDR3 nucleotides: TGTGCCAGCAGAGCGGACAGGCGGACCACTGAAGCTTTCTTT. It encodes CASRADRRTTEAFF. V is TRBV6-1 and J is TRBJ1-1; 7 nucleotides match TRBD1. The CDR3 has 14 residues. V gave up 6 bases and J gave up 4 bases; unmatched junction bases: 8. Germline loops: CDR1 MNHNS, CDR2 SASEGT.

The rearrangement joins TRBV18 to TRBJ2-2; TRBD2 agrees at 8 bases. This CDR3 region has 14 residues. Losses at the gene ends were 1 base for V and 7 bases for J; bases not matched to a gene: 2. Germline lookup yields CDR1 KGHSH and CDR2 LQKENI. The CDR3 sequence: CASSPQLAGGELFF. The CDR3 coding sequence is TGTGCCAGCTCACCACAGCTAGCGGGCGGGGAGCTGTTTTTT.

V gene TRBV29-1 combines with J gene TRBJ1-1; 8 nucleotides match TRBD1. CDR3 length: 13 amino acids. With V trimmed by 6 bases and J by 5 bases, 8 bases remained unmatched. CDR1 and CDR2 (germline): SQVTM, ANQGSEA. The CDR3 nucleotides are TGCAGCGTCGTTACAGGGGGTGGGACTGAAGCTTTCTTT. This gives the protein CSVVTGGGTEAFF.

The chain uses TRBV4-3 and TRBJ1-1; 8 bases align to TRBD1. This CDR3 has 18 residues. Germline V gene data show CDR1 as LGHNA and CDR2 as YSLEER. The J segment lost 1 base and the V segment lost 1 base, leaving 11 bases of the junction unmatched. CDR3: CASSQGQGASLSNTEAFF. The CDR3 DNA is TGCGCCAGCAGCCAAGGGCAGGGGGCGAGCCTTTCGAACACTGAAGCTTTCTTT.

The CDR3 region is CASSPLAGGPTDTQYF. In DNA form, the CDR3 reads TGCGCCAGCAGCCCCCTAGCGGGGGGGCCCACAGATACGCAGTATTTT. The chain links TRBV4-3 to TRBJ2-3, with 12 bases aligning to TRBD2. This CDR3 comprises 16 residues. The ends lost 4 bases at V and 2 bases at J; junction bases unmatched: 4. The germline V gene has CDR1 LGHNA and CDR2 YSLEER.

The chain employs TRBV29-1 and TRBJ2-7, with 7 bases fitting TRBD1. V was clipped by 6 bases and J by 2 bases; unmatched bases: 7. The CDR3 is made up of 13 amino acids. Per the germline V gene, CDR1 is SQVTM and CDR2 is ANQGSEA. For the CDR3, the DNA is TGCAGCGTCTCACGGACAGGCCCCTACGAGCAGTACTTC. It is translated as CSVSRTGPYEQYF.